The entry that follows covers one TCR beta chain sequence. The clone's antigen remains unknown. Base quality data are lacking; no much larger clone is found one base away. This record comes from a study of OX40 agonist ivuxolimab in advanced cancers. In the study overall: The costimulatory receptor OX40 (CD134) was targeted by ivuxolimab, a fully human IgG2 agonistic monoclonal antibody. The purpose of peripheral TCRbeta sequencing was to test whether ivuxolimab changed TCR sequence diversity and led to clonal T-cell expansion. Intravenous ivuxolimab was administered to patients every 2 weeks at six dose levels: 0.01, 0.1, 0.3, 1.5, 3 and 10 mg/kg. Partial responses occurred in three dose-escalation patients, of whom one had hepatocellular carcinoma and two had cutaneous melanoma. In the dose-escalation cohort, more than 80% of patients were male, and the mean age was 60 years with a range of roughly 20 to 79. Among the roughly 52 dose-escalation patients, around 19 had hepatocellular carcinoma, 15 or so melanoma, 9 renal cell carcinoma and 9 head and neck cancer. The paper describes the monotherapy dose-escalation part (N ≈ 52 patients) of the phase I trial of ivuxolimab. Prior anti-PD-1, anti-PD-L1 or anti-CTLA-4 therapy was permitted, and checkpoint inhibitors had been received by roughly two fifths of dose-escalation patients.

To sequence the TCRbeta CDR3 region, genomic DNA was isolated from the sorted cells. The immunoSEQ Assay was used to sequence the TCRbeta CDR3 regions. TCRdb took over this immuneACCESS table, retaining in-frame rearrangements with V and J assigned. Such tables are incomplete; in checked studies, under half of the missing clones stem from an unresolved V gene, and the remainder is unexplained. The sample has 70,000 to 95,000 clones on record, 94% of them singletons. The ten largest clonotypes hold approximately 2.9% of the sample. The trial excluded patients who had a history of autoimmune disease or were on systemic immunosuppression. Peripheral blood for TCR sequencing was collected from all dose cohorts at baseline, on cycle 4 day 1, and on cycle 7 day 1. Samples were obtained from an open-label, multicenter, first-in-human phase I dose-escalation trial of ivuxolimab. Adults with locally advanced or metastatic melanoma, renal cell, hepatocellular, or head and neck squamous cell carcinoma were enrolled in the trial. Before TCR sequencing, CD4+ and CD8+ T cells were separately sorted from peripheral blood.

CDR1 and CDR2 (MNHEY, SMNVEV) derive from the germline V gene (reference sequence). Reading from cysteine to phenylalanine, the CDR3 counts 15 amino acids. Only the CDR3 region is kept as DNA, spanning 45 bases read in frame from base 1. V is clipped by 5 bases and J by 0 bases, and the sequence between their germline boundaries is 14 bases long. Beyond this particular receptor, the publication reports: In the 0.1-3.0 mg/kg groups, partial responders were among the patients with the lowest normalized peripheral clonal expansion, particularly in CD8+ T cells. Low levels of normalized T-cell clonal expansion were also shown by some nonresponding patients. At doses from 0.1 to 3.0 mg/kg, clonal expansion was seen in both CD4+ and CD8+ blood T cells between baseline and week 6. After ivuxolimab, CD8+ T cells had more expanded clones than CD4+ T cells on average. The antigen specificity of the clonally expanded peripheral T cells was not determined.

Sequences were derived from CD4+ or CD8+ T cells sorted from blood, sampled in a trial of the OX40 agonist ivuxolimab. The chain links TRBV27 with TRBJ2-7; TRBD2 is a possible D gene, resting on 6 matching bases. This TCR was recovered from an adult with an advanced solid tumor such as melanoma, head and neck, liver or kidney cancer. CDR3 sequence: CASSPRRGASYEQYF. Here is the DNA: TGTGCCAGCAGTCCCCGGCGCGGGGCCTCCTACGAGCAGTACTTC.